One sample yielded the 22 T cell receptor beta chains listed below, sequenced in a study of identical twins. TCRdb re-called the 5' RACE reads with MiXCR, one entry per CDR3 protein. The sample includes 1.5 million or so distinct CDR3 sequences, under 35% of them seen just once. Sample: cord blood. These receptors came from a newborn girl in good health.

This clonotype turned up a few times. The chain links TRBV14 to TRBJ2-7; 9 bases fit TRBD2. The better agreement between TRBJ2-5 and the DNA end casts doubt on the J call. This CDR3 has 15 amino acids. Germline loops: CDR1 SGHDN, CDR2 FVKESK. The CDR3 here is CASSQVAGVLQTQYF. The CDR3 DNA sequence: TGTGCCAGCAGCCAAGTAGCGGGAGTGTTACAGACCCAGTACTTC.

V usage is TRBV20-1 and J usage is TRBJ2-5, with 7 nucleotides matching TRBD1. The assigned J gene may be wrong: the sequence end matches TRBJ2-7 better. The CDR3 totals 12 residues. CDR1 is DFQATT, CDR2 SNEGSKA, per germline (reference sequence). The CDR3 region has the DNA TGCAGTGCTCACACACAGGGGACCGAGCAGTACTTC. It translates to CSAHTQGTEQYF.

The chain combines TRBV6-5 with TRBJ2-2; 13 nucleotides align to TRBD2. The germline CDR1 and CDR2 sequences are MNHEY and SVGAGI. The CDR3 sequence is 16 residues long. V trimming: 7 bases; J trimming: 6 bases; junction bases outside the gene matches: 8. The DNA for the CDR3 is TGTGCCAGCACTGCCACTAGCGGGAGGGCCGCCGGGGAGCTGTTTTTT. This gives the protein CASTATSGRAAGELFF.

V usage is TRBV20-1 and J usage is TRBJ2-5; TRBD2 matches 11 bases. The CDR3 loop spans 14 amino acids. Looked up from germline, CDR1 is DFQATT and CDR2 is SNEGSKA (reference sequence). Unmatched junction bases numbered 13, after V lost 5 bases and J lost 11 bases. DNA of the CDR3: TGCAGTGCTGTACTAGCGGGGGTGCACAATGAGCAGTACTTC. Protein sequence: CSAVLAGVHNEQYF.

V gene TRBV20-1 combines with J gene TRBJ2-4; the D gene could be TRBD1 or TRBD2 (6 bases each). The end of the DNA aligns better with TRBJ2-7, so the J call may be wrong. The germline V gene has CDR1 DFQATT and CDR2 SNEGSKA (reference sequence). The CDR3 runs 14 residues. CDR3 region: CSASSWRGTYEQYF. In DNA, the CDR3 is TGCAGTGCTAGTTCCTGGAGGGGGACCTACGAGCAGTACTTC.

As concerns this clonotype: The junction and the germline gene differ at one end; a read error may be behind it. This chain joins TRBV20-1 and TRBJ2-7; 7 bases map to TRBD1. Germline V gene data show CDR1 as DFQATT and CDR2 as SNEGSKA (reference sequence). CDR3 length: 12 residues. The CDR3 sequence is CGARHRGNEQYF. The CDR3 nucleotides are TGCGGTGCTAGACACAGGGGAAACGAGCAGTACTTC.

This clonotype was counted only a few times. A clone one base away is much larger, so this may be a read error. This chain uses TRBV4-1 with TRBJ1-4; possible D gene TRBD1, 5 bases. This CDR3 is built from 14 residues. Germline V gene lookup returns CDR1 MGHRA and CDR2 YSYEKL. CDR3 bases: TGCGCCAGCAGCCGGACAACAACTAATGGAAAACTGTTTTTT. Translation: CASSRTTTNGKLFF.

The V call is TRBV4-1, the J call TRBJ2-7; D is perhaps TRBD2 (5 bases). This CDR3 region has 15 residues. Germline values: CDR1 MGHRA, CDR2 YSYEKL. Between the trimmed V and J ends, which lost 0 bases and 2 bases, there was a span of 11 bases. The CDR3 DNA is TGCGCCAGCAGCCAAGAGGAGGCGAGGGCCTACGAGCAGTACTTC. Amino acids: CASSQEEARAYEQYF.

The V and J genes are TRBV30 and TRBJ1-5; TRBD1 agrees at 7 bases. The CDR3 contains 14 residues. Germline CDR1 and CDR2: GTSNPN and SVGIG (reference sequence). V lost 4 bases, J lost 11 bases, and 14 bases stayed unmatched. The DNA of the CDR3 is TGTGCCTGGAACAGGGTAGGGGGCCAATTGGCCCAGCATTTT. This translates into CAWNRVGGQLAQHF.

The table lists this clonotype with a count of one. The V and J genes are TRBV4-1 and TRBJ1-5; the match to TRBD1 covers 8 bases. The trim removed 5 bases at V and 7 bases at J, leaving 4 bases unmatched. Per the germline V gene, CDR1 is MGHRA and CDR2 is YSYEKL. The CDR3 covers 13 residues. CDR3 sequence reads: CASSVTGVQPQHF. CDR3 sequence (DNA): TGCGCCAGCAGCGTGACAGGGGTCCAGCCCCAGCATTTT.

V usage is TRBV28 and J usage is TRBJ1-6; D possibly corresponds to TRBD1 (6 bases). Trimming pared 3 bases from V and 9 bases from J, leaving 15 bases between. The V gene's germline CDR1 is MDHEN and CDR2 SYDVKM. This CDR3 is 15 amino acids long. The CDR3 DNA follows: TGTGCCAGCAGTTTGAAGGGGGTGTGGGGTTCACCCCTCCACTTT. Residues: CASSLKGVWGSPLHF.

The rearrangement links TRBV20-1 to TRBJ2-1, with a weak D call TRBD1 (6 bases). The J call may be incorrect, as the DNA end agrees better with TRBJ2-7. This CDR3 region has 15 residues. Germline CDR1 and CDR2: DFQATT and SNEGSKA (reference sequence). CDR3 in DNA: TGCAGTGCTTGTCGACAGGCCCTACCCTACAATGAGCAGTACTTC. This translates into CSACRQALPYNEQYF.

This clonotype has a handful of counts. V gene TRBV9 combines with J gene TRBJ1-1; D is unclear. CDR3 size: 13 residues. V lost 0 bases and J 4 bases, leaving 7 bases between the germline ends. The germline V gene has CDR1 SGDLS and CDR2 YYNGEE. CDR3 in DNA: TGTGCCAGCAGCGTAGGGTACGGCACTGAAGCTTTCTTT. Protein sequence: CASSVGYGTEAFF.

CDR3 coding DNA: TGTGCCAGCAGCCAAACCTTATCCTACAATGAGCAGTTCTTC. Protein: CASSQTLSYNEQFF. The rearrangement joins TRBV7-9 to TRBJ2-1, with D uncertain. This CDR3 has 14 residues. Germline lookup yields CDR1 SEHNR and CDR2 FQNEAQ (reference sequence). The germline V and J ends were trimmed by 5 bases and 1 base, with 9 bases remaining between them.

V usage is TRBV7-9 and J usage is TRBJ1-1; 7 bases fit TRBD1. J lost 4 bases, V lost 5 bases, and 10 bases had no gene match. CDR1 is SEHNR and CDR2 is FQNEAQ in the germline V gene (reference sequence). The CDR3 consists of 15 residues. CDR3 bases: TGTGCCAGCAGCCCGTCCCGACAGGGTTTCACTGAAGCTTTCTTT. Its translation: CASSPSRQGFTEAFF.

The chain links TRBV28 to TRBJ1-2; D is ambiguous. This CDR3 comprises 13 residues. Germline CDR1 reads MDHEN; CDR2 reads SYDVKM. V gave up 1 base and J gave up 8 bases, with 11 bases separating them. CDR3 sequence reads: CASSLYGRYGYTF. In DNA, the CDR3 is TGTGCCAGCAGTTTATACGGCCGTTACGGCTACACCTTC.

The chain joins TRBV7-2 to TRBJ2-4, with a weak D call TRBD1 (7 bases). Judging by the DNA end, TRBJ2-7 fits better; the J call may be wrong. CDR3 length: 16 amino acids. Germline V gene lookup returns CDR1 SGHTA and CDR2 FQGNSA. The CDR3 loop is CASSSRGRRGSYEQYF. As DNA, the CDR3 is TGTGCCAGCAGTTCTAGGGGGCGGCGGGGCTCCTACGAGCAGTACTTC.

Regarding this clonotype: This sequence may be a read error, since a much larger clone differs from it by one base. V and J are TRBV5-1 and TRBJ2-7; D gene unclear. Germline assignment: CDR1 SGHRS and CDR2 YFSETQ. This CDR3 comprises 14 residues. In DNA, the CDR3 is TGCGTCAGCAGCTTGGCTTTGGGGATCTACGAGCAGTACTTC. Protein product: CVSSLALGIYEQYF.

Only a few counts were recorded for this clonotype. The V call is TRBV6-1, the J call TRBJ2-7, with TRBD2 matching 12 bases. V dropped 7 bases and J dropped 1; count of bases not matched to a gene: 5. The length of the CDR3 is 15 residues. Germline CDR1 is MNHNS and CDR2 is SASEGT. In DNA form, the CDR3 reads TGTGCCAGCACTGGACTAGCGGGAAGGTCCTACGAGCAGTACTTC. Translated, it gives CASTGLAGRSYEQYF.

This chain uses TRBV27 with TRBJ1-5, with 7 bases identical to TRBD1. Germline trimming cut 5 bases from V and 0 bases from J; bases unmatched to any gene: 7. The CDR3 consists of 16 residues. Germline CDR1 is MNHEY and CDR2 is SMNVEV (reference sequence). The DNA of the CDR3 is TGTGCCAGCAGTGGGGACAGCCTCTATAGCAATCAGCCCCAGCATTTT. As protein: CASSGDSLYSNQPQHF.

This clonotype was found many times. The V gene is TRBV24-1, the J gene TRBJ1-2; no reliable D call. CDR1 is KGHDR and CDR2 is SFDVKD in the germline V gene. The CDR3 length is 12 residues. V was cut by 5 bases and J by 0 bases, with 3 bases left in between. DNA of the CDR3: TGTGCCACCAGTGCAGCTAACTATGGCTACACCTTC. Its protein product is CATSAANYGYTF.

This clonotype has a handful of counts. The chain couples TRBV2 to TRBJ2-4; TRBD2 is a possible D gene (6 bases). V gave up 2 bases and J gave up 0 bases, with 11 bases separating them. Germline CDR1 reads SNHLY; CDR2 reads FYNNEI. CDR3 length: 16 amino acids. The DNA of the CDR3 is TGTGCCAGCAGTGAACTAGCGAGACTAGCCAAAAACATTCAGTACTTC. Translation: CASSELARLAKNIQYF. Full variable domain (missing parts from reference TRBV2 and TRBJ2-4): EPEVTQTPSHQVTQMGQEVILRCVPISNHLYFYWYRQILGQKVEFLVSFYNNEISEKSEIFDDQFSVERPDGSNFTLKIRSTKLEDSAMYFCASSELARLAKNIQYFGAGTRLSVL.